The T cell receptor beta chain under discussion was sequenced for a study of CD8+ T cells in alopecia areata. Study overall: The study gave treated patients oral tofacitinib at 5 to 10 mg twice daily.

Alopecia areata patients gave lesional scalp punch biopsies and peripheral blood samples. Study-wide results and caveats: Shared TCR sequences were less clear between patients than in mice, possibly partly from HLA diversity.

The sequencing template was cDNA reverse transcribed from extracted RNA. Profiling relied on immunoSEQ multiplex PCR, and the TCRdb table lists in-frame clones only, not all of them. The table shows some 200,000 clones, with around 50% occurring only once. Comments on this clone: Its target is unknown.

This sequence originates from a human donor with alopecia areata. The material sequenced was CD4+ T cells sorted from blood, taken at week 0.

CDR3 amino acids: CATREGQETQYF. CDR3 nucleotides: TGTGCCACCCGCGAAGGCCAAGAGACCCAGTACTTC. The chain uses TRBV6-6 and TRBJ2-5; D is unresolved. The V end was cut by 10 bases, the J end by 1 base, with 10 bases between. Per germline, CDR1 MNHNY and CDR2 SVGAGI (reference sequence). The CDR3 extends over 12 amino acids.